Only one count was recorded for the clone carrying this T cell receptor (beta chain). These data are taken from a study of blood T cell repertoires in COVID-19. As for the study in general: Samples of COVID-19 (acute and convalescent) were obtained from the United States, Italy and Spain.

The germline V gene encodes CDR1 SQVTM and CDR2 ANQGSEA. The CDR3 runs to 13 residues. V was shortened by 4 bases and J by 5 bases, with 14 bases between the two germline ends. Clones were sequenced by immunoSEQ multiplex PCR, and TCRdb holds only the in-frame ones, with some missing. Of about 250,000 clones in the sample, roughly 88% are singletons; the top ten hold around 1.5%. The sequencing input was peripheral blood. V and J are TRBV29-1 and TRBJ2-5; D may be TRBD2 (7 bases). The source of this sequence is a man older than 75 with acute or convalescent COVID-19. In DNA, the CDR3 is TGCAGCGTTGTAGTGGGGGGGCAGGAGACCCAGTACTTC. It specifies CSVVVGGQETQYF.